A single sample gave rise to the 22 T cell receptor beta chains below, sequenced in a study of T cell responses to AZD1222 COVID-19 vaccine. Clones were sequenced by immunoSEQ multiplex PCR, and TCRdb holds only the in-frame ones, with some missing. Among 90,000 to 150,000 clones listed, 90% were seen once. The sample was peripheral blood, taken 28 days after the second dose of the MenACWY control vaccine. These TCRs come from an adult who received the MenACWY meningococcal vaccine as a control.

The V and J genes are TRBV28 and TRBJ1-2; D not certain. The germline V gene has CDR1 MDHEN and CDR2 SYDVKM. The CDR3 contains 15 residues. Deletions cut 5 bases from V and 0 bases from J, with 13 bases between. CDR3 DNA sequence: TGTGCCAGCAGTCCGTACGTCCTAGCTAACTATGGCTACACCTTC. Residues: CASSPYVLANYGYTF.

V is TRBV2 and J is TRBJ1-1, with a tentative D call TRBD1 (6 bases). Deletions cut 3 bases from V and 2 bases from J, with 13 bases between. The CDR3 is made up of 15 amino acids. From germline, CDR1 is SNHLY and CDR2 FYNNEI. The chain's CDR3 is CASSERGLANTEAFF. The DNA for the CDR3 is TGTGCCAGCAGTGAGCGGGGGCTAGCCAACACTGAAGCTTTCTTT.

V and J are TRBV11-2 and TRBJ2-2; D is possibly TRBD1 or TRBD2 (6 bases each). Trimming left V 0 bases short and J 2 bases short, with 7 bases between. The CDR3 contains 15 residues. Germline-derived CDR1 and CDR2 are SGHAT and FQNNGV. The CDR3: CASSLDGGNTGELFF. CDR3 sequence (DNA): TGTGCCAGCAGCTTAGACGGGGGCAACACCGGGGAGCTGTTTTTT.

The chain carries TRBV28 and TRBJ2-3, with TRBD2 matching 9 bases. V lost 2 bases to trimming and J lost 6 bases; unmatched junction nucleotides: 3. The CDR3 extends over 14 amino acids. CDR1 is MDHEN, CDR2 SYDVKM, per germline. CDR3 coding DNA: TGTGCCAGCAGTTTAGCGGGAGGGCCCGATACGCAGTATTTT. The encoded protein is CASSLAGGPDTQYF.

The J gene is TRBJ1-1, the V gene TRBV13, with a tentative D call TRBD1 (6 bases). The V gene's germline CDR1 is PRHDT and CDR2 FYEKMQ (reference sequence). The CDR3 extends over 16 amino acids. With 3 bases removed from V and 3 bases from J, the gap between germline ends came to 17 bases. The CDR3 loop is CASSLETQGVDTEAFF. In DNA form, the CDR3 reads TGTGCCAGCAGCTTGGAAACACAGGGAGTCGACACTGAAGCTTTCTTT. The full variable domain, in which reference TRBV13 and TRBJ1-1 provide the parts outside the CDR3, is AAGVIQSPRHLIKEKRETATLKCYPIPRHDTVYWYQQGPGQDPQFLISFYEKMQSDKGSIPDRFSAQQFSDYHSELNMSSLELGDSALYFCASSLETQGVDTEAFFGQGTRLTVV.

In DNA form, the CDR3 reads TGTGCCAGCAGCCCCCTCGCAGGAGCGGGGAGGGAGCAGTACGTC. This gives the protein CASSPLAGAGREQYV. This rearrangement joins TRBV5-6 to TRBJ2-7; the match to TRBD2 covers 7 bases. The CDR3 runs 15 residues. The germline V gene has CDR1 SGHDT and CDR2 YYEEEE. V was pared by 4 bases and J by 7 bases, with 14 bases of the junction left unmatched.

In its sample, this clone was seen once. The chain links TRBV7-2 to TRBJ2-5; unclear D gene. This CDR3 is 14 amino acids long. The germline V gene has CDR1 SGHTA and CDR2 FQGNSA. Trimming took off 3 bases at V and 1 base at J, with 9 bases between the two ends. In nucleotides, the CDR3 is TGTGCCAGCAGCTTTACTCCGAGCCAAGAGACCCAGTACTTC. Its protein product is CASSFTPSQETQYF. The entire variable domain, with the rest obtained from reference TRBV7-2 and TRBJ2-5, is as follows: GAGVSQSPSNKVTEKGKDVELRCDPISGHTALYWYRQSLGQGLEFLIYFQGNSAPDKSGLPSDRFSAERTGGSVSTLTIQRTQQEDSAVYLCASSFTPSQETQYFGPGTRLLVL.

V usage is TRBV12-3 or TRBV12-4 and J usage is TRBJ2-1; 8 positions match TRBD1. The V gene end was trimmed by 8 bases and the J gene end by 4 bases; junction bases not matched to a gene: 1. There are 12 residues in the CDR3. The chain's CDR3 is CASGQGYNEQFF. In nucleotides, the CDR3 is TGTGCCAGCGGACAGGGTTACAATGAGCAGTTCTTC.

V and J are TRBV5-1 and TRBJ1-2, with unresolved D. With 3 bases removed from V and 8 bases from J, the gap between germline ends came to 8 bases. CDR1 SGHRS and CDR2 YFSETQ come from the germline V gene. This CDR3 contains 11 residues. CDR3 amino acids: CASSSTRGYTF. The CDR3 DNA follows: TGCGCCAGCAGCTCGACCCGGGGCTACACCTTC.

The chain uses TRBV27 and TRBJ2-5; D is undetermined. This CDR3 contains 12 residues. Deletions cut 6 bases from V and 2 bases from J, with 7 bases between. Germline loops: CDR1 MNHEY, CDR2 SMNVEV (reference sequence). CDR3 in amino acids: CASRTKQETQYF. The CDR3 coding sequence is TGTGCCAGCAGAACAAAACAAGAGACCCAGTACTTC.

The V call is TRBV3-1 (or the pseudogene TRBV3-2), the J call TRBJ2-4, with D unclear. Trimming cost V 5 bases and J 1 base, with 6 bases left between them. The germline gives CDR1 LGHDT, CDR2 YNNKEL (reference sequence). The CDR3 length is 13 residues. The CDR3 sequence is CASSYVAKNIQYF. The CDR3 nucleotides read TGTGCCAGCAGCTACGTGGCCAAAAACATTCAGTACTTC.

This chain joins TRBV28 and TRBJ1-2, with TRBD1 as a possible D gene (5 bases). Germline assignment: CDR1 MDHEN and CDR2 SYDVKM. V lost 4 bases and J 4 bases, leaving 13 bases between the germline ends. CDR3 size: 14 residues. The chain's CDR3 is CASSSPGTGYGYTF. The CDR3 coding sequence is TGTGCCAGCAGTTCGCCCGGGACGGGCTATGGCTACACCTTC.

The rearrangement uses TRBV21-1 and TRBJ2-7. TRBV21-1 is deemed a pseudogene. The CDR3 length is 14 residues. CDR3 in DNA: TGTGCCAGCAGCAGCCAAGACGGCTCCTACGAGCAGTACGTC. Its translation is CASSSQDGSYEQYV.

This chain connects TRBV29-1 to TRBJ2-1, with 10 positions matching TRBD2. V shed 1 base and J 2 bases; nucleotides not matched to a gene: 5. CDR3 size: 16 residues. Germline lookup yields CDR1 SQVTM and CDR2 ANQGSEA. The CDR3 region has the DNA TGCAGCGTTGAAGTTGGTCTAGCGGGGGCCTACAATGAGCAGTTCTTC. Its translation is CSVEVGLAGAYNEQFF.

The chain carries TRBV11-2 and TRBJ2-2, with D maybe TRBD1 (6 bases). Germline CDR1 SGHAT, CDR2 FQNNGV. The V end was cut by 4 bases, the J end by 4 bases, with 13 bases between. The CDR3 is 15 amino acids. CDR3 loop: CASSSRQVATGELFF. CDR3 bases: TGTGCCAGCAGCTCCAGACAGGTGGCCACCGGGGAGCTGTTTTTT.

V gene TRBV11-3 combines with J gene TRBJ2-1; TRBD1 matches 7 bases. The ends lost 5 bases at V and 1 base at J; junction bases unmatched: 14. The CDR3 is 18 amino acids. Germline CDR1 is SGHNT and CDR2 is YENEEA. The chain's CDR3 is CASSPGTAVASSYNEQFF. CDR3 bases: TGTGCCAGCAGCCCAGGGACAGCAGTAGCGTCGTCCTACAATGAGCAGTTCTTC.

V and J are TRBV30 and TRBJ1-3, with 7 positions matching TRBD1. Germline V gene data show CDR1 as GTSNPN and CDR2 as SVGIG (reference sequence). The CDR3 totals 16 residues. Trimming took 2 bases from V and 0 from J; bases not matched to a gene: 7. The CDR3 bases are TGTGCCTGGAGTCAGGGGGACGGTTACTCTGGAAACACCATATATTTT. Translated: CAWSQGDGYSGNTIYF.

Here the CDR3 reads CAWGRGTSGSPGELFF. The CDR3 DNA reads as TGTGCCTGGGGGAGAGGGACTAGCGGGAGCCCCGGGGAGCTGTTTTTT. The chain carries TRBV30 and TRBJ2-2, with 14 bases identical to TRBD2. Trimming took 5 bases from V and 6 from J; bases not matched to a gene: 8. Germline CDR1 GTSNPN, CDR2 SVGIG (reference sequence). This CDR3 has 16 amino acids.

This sequence joins TRBV5-1 and TRBJ1-2; weak D call: TRBD1 (5 bases). The CDR3 is made up of 14 amino acids. The germline V gene has CDR1 SGHRS and CDR2 YFSETQ. V lost 4 bases to trimming and J lost 7 bases, with 17 bases between them. CDR3 amino acids: CASSPTDNRSGYTF. For the CDR3, the DNA is TGCGCCAGCAGCCCTACTGACAACAGGAGTGGCTACACCTTC.

The chain's CDR3 is CASSLGGRNYGYTF. The CDR3 DNA is TGTGCCAGCAGCTTGGGGGGAAGAAACTATGGCTACACCTTC. The chain links TRBV5-4 to TRBJ1-2; the D is unclear. Trimming pared 0 bases from V and 2 bases from J, leaving 8 bases between. This CDR3 is 14 amino acids long. Per the germline V gene, CDR1 is SGHNT and CDR2 is YYREEE (reference sequence).

This clone showed up just once. This chain uses TRBV4-3 with TRBJ1-1, with 9 bases aligning to TRBD1. The trim removed 4 bases at V and 4 bases at J, leaving 7 bases unmatched. The CDR3 consists of 15 residues. Per the germline V gene, CDR1 is LGHNA and CDR2 is YSLEER. The CDR3 sequence: CASSLIDRGGTEAFF. For the CDR3, the DNA is TGCGCCAGCAGCCTCATCGACAGGGGGGGCACTGAAGCTTTCTTT.

This chain's CDR3 is CASSLTGWGQETQYF. CDR3 nucleotides: TGTGCCAGCAGCTTGACAGGGTGGGGACAAGAGACCCAGTACTTC. The chain has TRBV5-5 and TRBJ2-5; a weak D match, TRBD1 (6 bases). The germline V gene has CDR1 SGHKS and CDR2 YYEKEE (reference sequence). The V and J ends lost 1 base and 2 bases respectively, with 12 bases between them. This CDR3 region has 15 residues.